Listed below are T cell receptor beta chains from one sample, sequenced in a study of cytomegalovirus exposure and HLA in healthy donors. Assay used: immunoSEQ multiplex PCR; TCRdb lists only in-frame clones, some missing. Found here are some 170,000 clones, about 75% of them singletons; the top ten hold roughly 6%. The material sequenced was PBMCs. Receptors originate from a man in his forties or fifties in good health and CMV-seropositive. Both conserved end residues are part of each CDR3. D genes are given only for firm matches. The listing skips clone size in some rows; elsewhere it reads once, few, many or a size class.

TRBJ1-2	NA	TRBV9	NA	TGTGCCAGCAGCGCCGAACCAGGGCCCGATGGCTACACCTTC	CASSAEPGPDGYTF
TRBJ2-2	few	TRBV7-8	NA	TGTGCCAGCAGCGAACCGGGATTACAAGACGGCGGGGAGCTGTTTTTT	CASSEPGLQDGGELFF
TRBJ2-7	NA	TRBV7-9	NA	TGTGCCAGCAGCCCCTCTTCCGTTTACGAGCAGTACTTC	CASSPSSVYEQYF
TRBJ2-7	few	TRBV28	NA	TGTGCCAGCAGTCCCCTTAGCGTATCCTCCTACGAGCAGTACTTC	CASSPLSVSSYEQYF
TRBJ2-7	NA	TRBV7-3	NA	TGTGCCAGCAGCTTAACGCCCTCGAACGAGCAGTACTTC	CASSLTPSNEQYF
TRBJ2-2	NA	TRBV6-6	NA	TGTGCCAGCAGGACAGGCGGCCCGAACACCGGGGAGCTGTTTTTT	CASRTGGPNTGELFF
TRBJ2-1	NA	TRBV6-5	TRBD1	TGTGCCAGCAGTGACAGGGTTAGCAATGAGCAGTTCTTC	CASSDRVSNEQFF
TRBJ1-2	NA	TRBV27	TRBD1	TGTGCCAGCAGTTCACAGACAGGGTTCGGTGGCTACACCTTC	CASSSQTGFGGYTF
TRBJ2-7	NA	TRBV6-5	NA	TGTGCCAGCAGTTACTCGAGTCCAGGGAGGTCAGGCGAGCAGTACTTC	CASSYSSPGRSGEQYF
TRBJ2-7	NA	TRBV21-1	NA	TGTGCCAGCAGCAAAAGTGGGGCCGCCTCCTACGAGCAGTACTTC	CASSKSGAASYEQYF
TRBJ1-2	NA	TRBV6-5	NA	TGTGCCAGCAGTTACCGTACGACCGGGTATGGCTACACCTTC	CASSYRTTGYGYTF
TRBJ2-5	NA	TRBV7-9	TRBD2	TGTGCCAGCAGCGCCCTAGCGGGAGGAGTCCAAGAGACCCAGTACTTC	CASSALAGGVQETQYF
TRBJ2-3	once	TRBV29-1	TRBD2	TGCAGCGCACTTTTGGGGGTAGCGGGAATCACAGATACGCAGTATTTT	CSALLGVAGITDTQYF
TRBJ2-7	few	TRBV28	TRBD2	TGTGCCAGCAGCAGTCCGGGACTAGCGACCTACGAGCAGTACTTC	CASSSPGLATYEQYF
TRBJ1-5	few	TRBV28	NA	TGTGCCAGCAGTTTTCGGTCCCACCTTCAGCCCCAGCATTTT	CASSFRSHLQPQHF
TRBJ2-1	NA	TRBV5-1	TRBD1	TGCGCCAGCAGCGGGGGTGGGACAGGGGAGAGTGAGCAGTTCTTC	CASSGGGTGESEQFF
TRBJ1-1	NA	TRBV27	NA	TGTGCCAGCAGTCGCGGGGGGGCGCGGTTGGACACTGAAGCTTTCTTT	CASSRGGARLDTEAFF
TRBJ2-7	NA	TRBV5-6	NA	TGTGCCAGCAGCTTGAATTTAGAGCAGTACTTC	CASSLNLEQYF
TRBJ1-1	NA	TRBV27	NA	TGTGCCAGCAGCCGGACGGGGAGGGCCAACACTGAAGCTTTCTTT	CASSRTGRANTEAFF
TRBJ2-1	NA	TRBV27	NA	TGTGCCAGCAGTTCCTCGACTTTTCAATTATACAATGAGCAGTTCTTC	CASSSSTFQLYNEQFF
TRBJ2-7	NA	TRBV5-5	TRBD2	TGTGCCAGCAGCCCACTAGCGGGGGGTCGGAACTTC	CASSPLAGGRNF
TRBJ2-7	NA	TRBV27	TRBD2	TGTGCCAGCAGTTCATGGACTAGCAGCCCCTACGAGCAGTACTTC	CASSSWTSSPYEQYF
TRBJ2-1	NA	TRBV2	NA	TGTGCCAGCAGTCAAGTAGTCGGACTCCACTACAATGAGCAGTTCTTC	CASSQVVGLHYNEQFF
TRBJ2-3	NA	TRBV29-1	NA	TGCAGTGAGGCAGAGAGCACAGATACGCAGTATTTT	CSEAESTDTQYF
TRBJ2-5	NA	TRBV20-1	TRBD2	TGCAGTGCCCCGGGGGGAGAGACCCAGTACTTC	CSAPGGETQYF
TRBJ2-1	few	TRBV5-4	TRBD2	TGTGCCAGCAGGCCCGGACTAGCGGGAGGACCATACAATGAGCAGTTCTTC	CASRPGLAGGPYNEQFF
TRBJ2-1	NA	TRBV5-1	TRBD2	TGCGCCAGCAGCCCACCAAGCGGGAGCTCCTACAATGAGCAGTTCTTC	CASSPPSGSSYNEQFF
TRBJ1-2	NA	TRBV14	TRBD1	TGTGCCAGCAGACAGGGGCGGAACTATGGCTACACCTTC	CASRQGRNYGYTF
TRBJ2-2	once	TRBV29-1	NA	TGCAGCGTTGAAGGGGGGGCCGGGGAGCTGTTTTTT	CSVEGGAGELFF
TRBJ2-7	few	TRBV11-2	TRBD2	TGTGCCAGCAGCCTCCTTCCTGGGACTAGCCAACCTCGGGGCTACGAGCAGTACTTC	CASSLLPGTSQPRGYEQYF
TRBJ1-2	few	TRBV30	NA	TGTGCCGGGAGACAGGCTGGCTACACCTTC	CAGRQAGYTF
TRBJ1-3	NA	TRBV9	TRBD1	TGTGCCAGCAGCGGAAGGACAGGCGGAAACACCATATATTTT	CASSGRTGGNTIYF
TRBJ2-3	NA	TRBV11-3	TRBD2	TGTGCCAGCAGCATCAACCCCCCCCTAGCGGGCCGCACAGATACGCAGTATTTT	CASSINPPLAGRTDTQYF
TRBJ2-6	NA	TRBV29-1	NA	TGCAGCGTTGAAAGTTCCAGTGGCGGTGCTTTCCGGGCCAACGTCCTGACTTTC	CSVESSSGGAFRANVLTF
TRBJ1-4	NA	TRBV7-8	TRBD1	TGTGCCAGCAGCCTAGAGCAAGGGACAGTGGTTAATGAAAAACTGTTTTTT	CASSLEQGTVVNEKLFF
TRBJ2-7	once	TRBV5-6	TRBD2	TGTGCCAGCAGCTGGGAACTAGCGGGAGGGTCCTACGAGCAGTACTTC	CASSWELAGGSYEQYF
TRBJ2-3	NA	TRBV2	TRBD1	TGTGCCAGCACTCAGGAGGGACAGGGGGGTCCAGATACGCAGTATTTT	CASTQEGQGGPDTQYF
TRBJ2-3	once	TRBV5-4	TRBD2	TGTGCCAGCAGCCATCCGGGGGGAAGGGGCACAGATACGCAGTATTTT	CASSHPGGRGTDTQYF
TRBJ2-5	NA	TRBV5-1	NA	TGCGCCAGCAGCTTGGCCACAGGGACACAAGAGACCCAGTACTTC	CASSLATGTQETQYF
TRBJ2-1	NA	TRBV5-1	NA	TGCGCCAGCAGCTTGATGCCAGGTACTGATGAGCAGTTCTTC	CASSLMPGTDEQFF
TRBJ2-1	once	TRBV23-1	NA	TGCGCCAGCAGTCAGAGCATCAATGAGCAGTTCTTC	CASSQSINEQFF
TRBJ2-3	NA	TRBV10-3	TRBD2	TGTGCCATCAGTAGGACTAGCGGGAGAGGGGGTGCAGATACGCAGTATTTT	CAISRTSGRGGADTQYF
TRBJ1-1	few	TRBV25-1	NA	TGTGCCAGCCCGGTTGGGGCTGCTGAAGCTTTCTTT	CASPVGAAEAFF
TRBJ2-1	NA	TRBV6-5	NA	TGTGCCAGCAGAACGGGACACTTCTCCTACAATGAGCAGTTCTTC	CASRTGHFSYNEQFF
TRBJ1-4	NA	TRBV9	TRBD1	TGTGCCAGCAGCGTAGCGGCAGGGGGCCATGAAAAACTGTTTTTT	CASSVAAGGHEKLFF
TRBJ2-3	NA	TRBV9	NA	TGTGCCAGCAGCGTAGGGGCCCCAAAGAGTACGCAGTATTTT	CASSVGAPKSTQYF